Below, 21 T cell receptor beta chains from the same sample are listed, as sequenced in a study of blood T cell repertoires in COVID-19. TCRdb's table, derived via immunoSEQ multiplex PCR, lists solely in-frame clones and lacks some. This sample yields 140,000 to 150,000 clones, of which approximately 88% are seen a single time; about 1.7% belongs to the top ten. Sequencing input: peripheral blood. The receptors come from a woman in her fifties or sixties with acute or convalescent COVID-19.

CDR3 nucleotides: TGTGCCAGCAGCCTGAAGCGGACGGAAGAGACCCAGTACTTC. Amino acid sequence: CASSLKRTEETQYF. The rearrangement links TRBV3-1 (or the pseudogene TRBV3-2) to TRBJ2-5; tentatively, D is TRBD2 (5 bases). V lost 4 bases and J 3 bases, leaving 12 bases between the germline ends. The CDR3 has 14 residues. Germline-derived CDR1 and CDR2 are LGHDT and YNNKEL (reference sequence).

CDR3 nucleotide sequence: TGTGCCAGCAGCCAATATCTGACCAGCGAGGTGTACAATGAGCAGTTCTTC. It codes for CASSQYLTSEVYNEQFF. This chain connects TRBV4-2 to TRBJ2-1; no reliable D call. V lost 2 bases, J lost 4 bases, and 18 bases lay in between. The CDR3 runs to 17 residues. Germline values: CDR1 LGHNA, CDR2 YNFKEQ.

The chain couples TRBV18 to TRBJ1-5, with 7 bases identical to TRBD1. The CDR3 has 19 residues. V shed 6 bases and J 1 base; nucleotides not matched to a gene: 18. Germline CDR1 is KGHSH and CDR2 is LQKENI. The DNA of the CDR3 is TGTGCCAGCTCCTCATCAAAGGAGACAGGGCGAGTGAGCAATCAGCCCCAGCATTTT. This gives the protein CASSSSKETGRVSNQPQHF.

The CDR3 reads CASGQGWGSWSDTQYF. In DNA, the CDR3 is TGTGCCAGTGGACAGGGATGGGGAAGTTGGTCAGATACGCAGTATTTT. The rearrangement links TRBV19 to TRBJ2-3, with 8 bases that match TRBD1. V was pared by 8 bases and J by 4 bases, with 14 bases of the junction left unmatched. Looked up from germline, CDR1 is LNHDA and CDR2 is SQIVND (reference sequence). This CDR3 region has 16 residues.

The chain recombines TRBV30 with TRBJ2-7; no reliable D call. The germline V gene encodes CDR1 GTSNPN and CDR2 SVGIG (reference sequence). V was shortened by 0 bases and J by 2 bases, with 8 bases between the two germline ends. The CDR3 sequence is 13 residues long. CDR3 sequence (DNA): TGTGCCTGGAGTGTTGGGCCGGCCTACGAGCAGTACTTC. It encodes CAWSVGPAYEQYF. Supplemented by reference TRBV30 and TRBJ2-7, the full variable domain reads SQTIHQWPATLVQPVGSPLSLECTVEGTSNPNLYWYRQAAGRGLQLLFYSVGIGQISSEVPQNLSASRPQDRQFILSSKKLLLSDSGFYLCAWSVGPAYEQYFGPGTRLTVT.

The chain employs TRBV29-1 and TRBJ2-1, with D possibly TRBD1 on 6 matching bases. This CDR3 contains 16 residues. V lost 0 bases, J lost 0 bases, and 12 bases lay in between. Germline-derived CDR1 and CDR2 are SQVTM and ANQGSEA. The CDR3 sequence: CSVEDQGGDSYNEQFF. For the CDR3, the DNA is TGCAGCGTTGAAGATCAAGGGGGTGACTCCTACAATGAGCAGTTCTTC.

J is TRBJ1-5 and V is TRBV19; 7 bases map to TRBD1. The V gene's germline CDR1 is LNHDA and CDR2 SQIVND (reference sequence). The junction had 5 bases not matched to a gene; V was cut back by 5 bases and J by 1 base. This CDR3 is built from 15 residues. The chain's CDR3 is CASSLPGQSNQPQHF. For the CDR3, the DNA is TGTGCCAGTAGTCTCCCGGGACAGAGCAATCAGCCCCAGCATTTT.

This CDR3 is CASSPTGNTGELFF. For the CDR3, the DNA is TGCGCCAGCAGCCCGACAGGGAACACCGGGGAGCTGTTTTTT. The rearrangement links TRBV5-1 to TRBJ2-2, with D possibly TRBD1 on 6 matching bases. The V gene's germline CDR1 is SGHRS and CDR2 YFSETQ. V lost 4 bases to trimming and J lost 1 base, with 8 bases between them. The CDR3 is 14 amino acids.

The CDR3 DNA reads TGCAGCGTTGAAAAGGGGGCGAGCTCAACCGGGGAGCTGTTTTTT. Protein product: CSVEKGASSTGELFF. This chain uses TRBV29-1 with TRBJ2-2; 7 bases match TRBD1. Germline trimming cut 2 bases from V and 5 bases from J; bases unmatched to any gene: 8. Germline V lookup: CDR1 SQVTM, CDR2 ANQGSEA. CDR3 length: 15 amino acids.

V usage is TRBV15 and J usage is TRBJ2-2, with TRBD1 identical over 7 bases. The trim removed 3 bases at V and 5 bases at J, leaving 6 bases unmatched. The length of the CDR3 is 15 residues. The germline gives CDR1 LNHNV, CDR2 YYDKDF (reference sequence). DNA for the CDR3: TGTGCCACCAGCAGTCGGACAGGTTCGACCGGGGAGCTGTTTTTT. Encoded protein: CATSSRTGSTGELFF.

V and J are TRBV5-6 and TRBJ2-7, with D maybe TRBD2 (5 bases). Germline V CDR1 and CDR2: SGHDT, YYEEEE. The length of the CDR3 is 15 residues. Trimming shortened V by 6 bases and J by 7 bases, and 23 bases separated the two germline ends. CDR3 region: CASILRGDEWREQYF. CDR3 bases: TGTGCCAGCATCCTCCGGGGAGACGAGTGGCGGGAGCAGTACTTC.

This rearrangement joins TRBV9 to TRBJ1-3; D not resolved. Germline assignment: CDR1 SGDLS and CDR2 YYNGEE. This CDR3 has 17 amino acids. Trimming took off 0 bases at V and 0 bases at J, with 13 bases between the two ends. The CDR3 region is CASSVAPYADSGNTIYF. The CDR3 nucleotides are TGTGCCAGCAGCGTAGCCCCCTATGCGGACTCTGGAAACACCATATATTTT. The variable domain in full, completed from reference TRBV9 and TRBJ1-3, reads DSGVTQTPKHLITATGQRVTLRCSPRSGDLSVYWYQQSLDQGLQFLIQYYNGEERAKGNILERFSAQQFPDLHSELNLSSLELGDSALYFCASSVAPYADSGNTIYFGEGSWLTVV.

This chain joins TRBV3-1 (or the pseudogene TRBV3-2) and TRBJ1-3, with D possibly being TRBD1 (5 bases). The CDR3 loop spans 15 amino acids. V was cut by 2 bases and J by 4 bases, with 12 bases left in between. Germline values: CDR1 LGHDT, CDR2 YNNKEL (reference sequence). In DNA form, the CDR3 reads TGTGCCAGCAGCCAACTAACAGGAACAGGAAACACCATATATTTT. Amino acids: CASSQLTGTGNTIYF.

V and J are TRBV2 and TRBJ2-7; the match to TRBD1 covers 10 bases. The V and J ends lost 6 bases and 6 bases, in that order; junction bases with no gene match: 8. Germline CDR1 reads SNHLY; CDR2 reads FYNNEI. CDR3 size: 14 residues. As DNA, the CDR3 is TGTGCCAGCAGCCAGACAGGGGGCAGCGGCGAGCAGTACTTC. This translates into CASSQTGGSGEQYF.

Regarding this clone: Other DNA sequences in this specimen translate into the identical CDR3. V gene TRBV19 combines with J gene TRBJ2-5; 12 nucleotides align to TRBD1. Trimming at V came to 8 bases and at J to 5 bases, leaving 6 bases not matched to a gene. Per the germline V gene, CDR1 is LNHDA and CDR2 is SQIVND (reference sequence). The CDR3 length is 14 residues. The CDR3 sequence: CASRDRGRGETQYF. DNA of the CDR3: TGTGCCAGTCGGGACAGGGGGCGCGGGGAGACCCAGTACTTC.

The chain is built from TRBV28 and TRBJ1-1; D unresolved. Trimming shortened V by 2 bases and J by 8 bases, and 6 bases separated the two germline ends. From germline, CDR1 is MDHEN and CDR2 SYDVKM. The CDR3 has 11 amino acids. CDR3 amino acids: CASSLGGEAFF. The CDR3, as DNA: TGTGCCAGCAGTTTAGGCGGGGAAGCTTTCTTT.

The genes are TRBV18 and TRBJ2-7; 7 bases are a match to TRBD2. The junction had 6 bases not matched to a gene; V was cut back by 3 bases and J by 4 bases. Germline-derived CDR1 and CDR2 are KGHSH and LQKENI. The CDR3 spans 14 residues. As DNA, the CDR3 is TGTGCCAGCTCACCGCTTGGGACTACTTACGAGCAGTACTTC. Translating it yields CASSPLGTTYEQYF.

This clone was recorded a few times. This CDR3 reads CASSSSYPNGYTF. Here the CDR3 DNA reads TGTGCCAGCAGTTCGAGCTATCCGAATGGCTACACCTTC. The chain joins TRBV28 to TRBJ1-2; D is unresolved. Trimming took 4 bases from V and 6 from J, leaving 12 bases between them. Germline loops: CDR1 MDHEN, CDR2 SYDVKM. CDR3 length: 13 amino acids.

The chain is built from TRBV7-3 and TRBJ1-2; D is ambiguous. The germline CDR1 and CDR2 sequences are SGHTA and FQGTGA. CDR3 length: 13 amino acids. V was shortened by 5 bases and J by 1 base, with 8 bases between the two germline ends. In DNA form, the CDR3 reads TGTGCCAGCAGCACCCGGGGTAACTATGGCTACACCTTC. Protein sequence: CASSTRGNYGYTF.

CDR3 residues: CASSRPGTENQPQHF. CDR3 DNA sequence: TGCGCCAGCAGTAGACCCGGGACAGAAAATCAGCCCCAGCATTTT. The chain carries TRBV4-1 and TRBJ1-5; 7 bases fit TRBD1. The CDR3 loop spans 15 amino acids. Germline CDR1 reads MGHRA; CDR2 reads YSYEKL. The junction had 9 bases not matched to a gene; V was cut back by 6 bases and J by 4 bases.

This clone appeared once. V and J are TRBV4-1 and TRBJ1-5; no firm D call. Germline loops: CDR1 MGHRA, CDR2 YSYEKL. The CDR3 is 16 residues long. V lost 0 bases and J lost 4, with 13 bases in between. The CDR3 region has the DNA TGCGCCAGCAGCCAAGATGCGGGTCTCGGGAATCAGCCCCAGCATTTT. Translated, it gives CASSQDAGLGNQPQHF.